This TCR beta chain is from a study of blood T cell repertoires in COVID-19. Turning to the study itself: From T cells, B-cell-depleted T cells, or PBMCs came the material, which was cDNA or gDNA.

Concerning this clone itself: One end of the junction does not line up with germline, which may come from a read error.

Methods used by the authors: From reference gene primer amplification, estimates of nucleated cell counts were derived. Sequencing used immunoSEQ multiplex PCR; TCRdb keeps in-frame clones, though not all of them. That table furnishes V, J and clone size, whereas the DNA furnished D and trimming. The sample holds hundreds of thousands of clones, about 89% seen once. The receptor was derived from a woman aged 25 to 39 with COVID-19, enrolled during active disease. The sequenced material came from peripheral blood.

CDR3 amino acids: CASSSQPGQGAGEQFF. The CDR3 DNA follows: TGTGCTAGCAGCTCACAGCCGGGACAGGGGGCAGGTGAGCAGTTCTTC. This rearrangement joins TRBV7-7 to TRBJ2-1, with TRBD1 matching 12 bases. CDR3 size: 16 residues. CDR1 and CDR2 (germline): SSHAT, FNYEAQ (reference sequence).